The entry below gives a single T cell receptor beta chain sequence along with its context. Trimming left V 0 bases short and J 4 bases short, with 10 bases between. In germline, CDR1 is GTSNPN, CDR2 SVGIG (reference sequence). The CDR3 consists of 14 residues. As processed by the authors: Using reference gene primer amplification, nucleated cell counts were estimated. This table comes from immunoSEQ multiplex PCR, and its TCRdb copy is limited to in-frame clones, with some not included. V, J and clone size reflect that table, while D and trimming were determined from the DNA. The sample holds over 200,000 clones; roughly 90% are singletons and the top ten take 3% to 3.5%. Everyone who took part was roughly 18 to 95 years old, and they came from about two dozen US areas. Each participant's cohort was designated according to participant-reported clinical history. These data come from a study of blood T cell repertoires in COVID-19. About the study: Donors in Cohort 3 counted as recovered after two negative PCRs, clearance, or symptom resolution.

The sample consisted of PBMCs or T cells enriched from blood (not recorded which). The sequence came from a woman in her 50s in a cohort exposed to, infected with or recovered from COVID-19 (not recorded which). The chain couples TRBV30 to TRBJ2-1; no definite D call. The CDR3 spells CAWSVVQWYNEQFF. CDR3 nucleotides: TGTGCCTGGAGTGTCGTGCAGTGGTACAATGAGCAGTTCTTC.